This TCR beta chain was recorded in a study of blood T cell repertoires in COVID-19. As for the study in general: Sources were T cells, B-cell-depleted T cells, or PBMCs; the material itself was cDNA or gDNA.

Clones were read by immunoSEQ multiplex PCR, and TCRdb kept only the in-frame ones, dropping some. Of about 150,000 clones in the sample, approximately 90% were seen once. Trimming shortened V by 0 bases and J by 2 bases, and 4 bases separated the two germline ends. This CDR3 is 13 amino acids long. Germline assignment: CDR1 MNHEY and CDR2 SMNVEV (reference sequence). The TCR sequence derives from a woman between 35 and 50 years old with acute or convalescent COVID-19. Sequencing was carried out using peripheral blood. The chain joins TRBV27 to TRBJ1-2; D is unresolved. This chain's CDR3 is CASSLSRNYGYTF. The CDR3, as DNA: TGTGCCAGCAGTTTATCCCGGAACTATGGCTACACCTTC.